The rows below give T cell receptor beta chains drawn from one sample of a study of cytomegalovirus exposure and HLA in healthy donors. Clones were sequenced by immunoSEQ multiplex PCR, and TCRdb holds only the in-frame ones, with some missing. The table shows 150,000 to 200,000 clones, with about 80% occurring only once. Material for sequencing was PBMCs. These TCRs come from a man aged 30 to 39 in good health and CMV-seronegative. The CDR3 runs from the conserved cysteine through the conserved F or W. The D gene is left open where the match is weak. Clone size appears in some rows only: once, few, many, or a class for an expanded clone.

D gene: .; clone size: .; J gene: TRBJ2-3; V gene: TRBV6-5; CDR3 DNA: TGTGCCAGCAGTTACGGCAGGGGAGTAGATACGCAGTATTTT; CDR3 protein: CASSYGRGVDTQYF
D gene: .; clone size: .; J gene: TRBJ2-1; V gene: TRBV4-1; CDR3 DNA: TGCGCCAGCAGCCAGAGGGCCGGGCCCTCCTACAATGAGCAGTTCTTC; CDR3 protein: CASSQRAGPSYNEQFF
D gene: .; clone size: .; J gene: TRBJ2-7; V gene: TRBV6-5; CDR3 DNA: TGTGCCAGCAGTTCCGGACTTTCTGGGAGTAGGGAGCAGTACTTC; CDR3 protein: CASSSGLSGSREQYF
D gene: .; clone size: .; J gene: TRBJ2-1; V gene: TRBV7-9; CDR3 DNA: TGTGCCAGCAGCTTATACCCAGGGAAGGAGTACAATGAGCAGTTCTTC; CDR3 protein: CASSLYPGKEYNEQFF
D gene: TRBD1; clone size: .; J gene: TRBJ2-1; V gene: TRBV5-4; CDR3 DNA: TGTGCCAGCAGCACCCTGACAGGGGCCTACAATGAGCAGTTCTTC; CDR3 protein: CASSTLTGAYNEQFF
D gene: .; clone size: .; J gene: TRBJ1-6; V gene: TRBV7-2; CDR3 DNA: TGTGCCAGCAGCTTAGCTTTCGGGGGGTCACCCCTCCACTTT; CDR3 protein: CASSLAFGGSPLHF
D gene: .; clone size: .; J gene: TRBJ1-4; V gene: TRBV6-1; CDR3 DNA: TGTGCCAGCACTTTCTCCAGGGCAACTAATGAAAAACTGTTTTTT; CDR3 protein: CASTFSRATNEKLFF
D gene: TRBD2; clone size: few; J gene: TRBJ2-1; V gene: TRBV28; CDR3 DNA: TGTGCCAGCAGTTTTTCACTAGCGGTGGACGACAATGAGCAGTTCTTC; CDR3 protein: CASSFSLAVDDNEQFF
D gene: .; clone size: .; J gene: TRBJ2-7; V gene: TRBV28; CDR3 DNA: TGTGCCAGCAGCCCGAGGACACCCACCTACGAGCAGTACTTC; CDR3 protein: CASSPRTPTYEQYF
D gene: TRBD1; clone size: .; J gene: TRBJ1-1; V gene: TRBV6-1; CDR3 DNA: TGTGCCAGCAGTGAAGCCGGCCGACAGGGGTGGACTGAAGCTTTCTTT; CDR3 protein: CASSEAGRQGWTEAFF
D gene: TRBD2; clone size: few; J gene: TRBJ2-7; V gene: TRBV28; CDR3 DNA: TGTGCCAGCAGTCTCGGGGGGAGCTACGAGCAGTACTTC; CDR3 protein: CASSLGGSYEQYF
D gene: .; clone size: .; J gene: TRBJ2-7; V gene: TRBV28; CDR3 DNA: TGTGCCAGCAGACGGAGATACGAGCAGTACTTC; CDR3 protein: CASRRRYEQYF
D gene: TRBD2; clone size: .; J gene: TRBJ2-5; V gene: TRBV14; CDR3 DNA: TGTGCCAGCGGACTAGCGGGGGCGGAGACCCAGTACTTC; CDR3 protein: CASGLAGAETQYF
D gene: .; clone size: .; J gene: TRBJ2-5; V gene: TRBV27; CDR3 DNA: TGTGCCAGCAGTCCGGGACTCGAAGAGACCCAGTACTTC; CDR3 protein: CASSPGLEETQYF
D gene: .; clone size: few; J gene: TRBJ1-4; V gene: TRBV6-6; CDR3 DNA: TGTGCCAGCAGTCAGACAGGTTACGAAAAACTGTTTTTT; CDR3 protein: CASSQTGYEKLFF
D gene: .; clone size: .; J gene: TRBJ2-7; V gene: TRBV19; CDR3 DNA: TGTGCCAGTAGTAACATGGACAGAAACTACGAGCAGTACTTC; CDR3 protein: CASSNMDRNYEQYF
D gene: TRBD1; clone size: .; J gene: TRBJ1-2; V gene: TRBV5-5; CDR3 DNA: TGTGCCAGCAGTATCGGCCAAGGGGGCCTCTATGGCTACACCTTC; CDR3 protein: CASSIGQGGLYGYTF
D gene: .; clone size: .; J gene: TRBJ2-3; V gene: TRBV7-2; CDR3 DNA: TGTGCCAGCAGCCCGCGGAGGGGCACAGATACGCAGTATTTT; CDR3 protein: CASSPRRGTDTQYF
D gene: .; clone size: .; J gene: TRBJ2-5; V gene: TRBV10-2; CDR3 DNA: TGCGCCAGCAGTGGAGGACAGAGCAGGGGTGCGGAGACCCAGTACTTC; CDR3 protein: CASSGGQSRGAETQYF
D gene: .; clone size: once; J gene: TRBJ1-2; V gene: TRBV4-3; CDR3 DNA: TGCGCCAGCAGCCAAGCTGGACAGACTTCTAACTATGGCTACACCTTC; CDR3 protein: CASSQAGQTSNYGYTF
D gene: TRBD2; clone size: .; J gene: TRBJ2-7; V gene: TRBV10-3; CDR3 DNA: TGTGCCATCAGTAGCGGGAAATCATTCTACGAGCAGTACTTC; CDR3 protein: CAISSGKSFYEQYF
D gene: .; clone size: .; J gene: TRBJ2-3; V gene: TRBV6-5; CDR3 DNA: TGTGCCAGCAGCCCCCGCGCGCTAGCAATTGTTACGCAGTATTTT; CDR3 protein: CASSPRALAIVTQYF
D gene: .; clone size: .; J gene: TRBJ1-2; V gene: TRBV6-5; CDR3 DNA: TGTGCCAGCAGTTCCCACGGGACAACGTACAACACCTTC; CDR3 protein: CASSSHGTTYNTF
D gene: .; clone size: .; J gene: TRBJ1-4; V gene: TRBV10-2; CDR3 DNA: TGCGCCAGCAGGCCTGGTTCAGTTACTAATGAAAAACTGTTTTTT; CDR3 protein: CASRPGSVTNEKLFF
D gene: TRBD1; clone size: .; J gene: TRBJ2-5; V gene: TRBV28; CDR3 DNA: TGTGCCAGCAGCGGGACAGGGGGGAGTCGGACCCAGTACTTC; CDR3 protein: CASSGTGGSRTQYF
D gene: TRBD2; clone size: .; J gene: TRBJ2-3; V gene: TRBV7-2; CDR3 DNA: TGTGCCAGCAGCCGGAGCGGGGGGGCAGATACGCAGTATTTT; CDR3 protein: CASSRSGGADTQYF
D gene: TRBD2; clone size: .; J gene: TRBJ2-5; V gene: TRBV10-3; CDR3 DNA: TGTGCCATCAGTGAGGGCAGGACTAGCCTGGAGACCCAGTACTTC; CDR3 protein: CAISEGRTSLETQYF
D gene: TRBD1; clone size: .; J gene: TRBJ2-1; V gene: TRBV2; CDR3 DNA: TGTGCCGCAGCCCGGACAGGGCAATATGAGCAGTTCTTC; CDR3 protein: CAAARTGQYEQFF
D gene: .; clone size: .; J gene: TRBJ2-1; V gene: TRBV19; CDR3 DNA: TGTGCCAGACCGCCTACGTACTACAATGAGCAGTTCTTC; CDR3 protein: CARPPTYYNEQFF
D gene: TRBD1; clone size: once; J gene: TRBJ2-1; V gene: TRBV18; CDR3 DNA: TGTGCCAGCTCACGACTCCGGGACAGGGGGTGGAATGAGCAGTTCTTC; CDR3 protein: CASSRLRDRGWNEQFF
D gene: .; clone size: .; J gene: TRBJ2-7; V gene: TRBV2; CDR3 DNA: TGTGCCAGCAGGGGCAACTACGAGCAGTACTTC; CDR3 protein: CASRGNYEQYF
D gene: .; clone size: .; J gene: TRBJ1-2; V gene: TRBV6-5; CDR3 DNA: TGTGCCAGCAGTTCCCCCAGGGGCAGCAACTATGGCTACACCTTC; CDR3 protein: CASSSPRGSNYGYTF
D gene: TRBD1; clone size: .; J gene: TRBJ2-3; V gene: TRBV4-3; CDR3 DNA: TGCGCCAGCAGCGAAAAAACAGGGGGGCGGACAGATACGCAGTATTTT; CDR3 protein: CASSEKTGGRTDTQYF
D gene: .; clone size: .; J gene: TRBJ1-2; V gene: TRBV7-2; CDR3 DNA: TGTGCCAGCAGCTTGTCCCCGGGGGGGGCTTATGGCTACACCTTC; CDR3 protein: CASSLSPGGAYGYTF
D gene: TRBD1; clone size: .; J gene: TRBJ2-7; V gene: TRBV11-2; CDR3 DNA: TGTGCCAGCAGCCCGACAGGGTGGCGGTCCTACGAGCAGTACTTC; CDR3 protein: CASSPTGWRSYEQYF
D gene: .; clone size: few; J gene: TRBJ2-5; V gene: TRBV7-2; CDR3 DNA: TGTGCCAGCAGCTTAGAGTTTTCGCGGGTAGAGACCCAGTACTTC; CDR3 protein: CASSLEFSRVETQYF
D gene: TRBD1; clone size: .; J gene: TRBJ2-7; V gene: TRBV29-1; CDR3 DNA: TGCAGCGTTGAAGATACGAGGTCGGACAGGGGTCTCGAGCAGTACTTC; CDR3 protein: CSVEDTRSDRGLEQYF
D gene: TRBD1; clone size: once; J gene: TRBJ2-2; V gene: TRBV5-1; CDR3 DNA: TGCGCCAGCAGCCCGTTGGACAGGCCTGTGGGAACCGGGGAGCTGTTTTTT; CDR3 protein: CASSPLDRPVGTGELFF
D gene: .; clone size: .; J gene: TRBJ2-7; V gene: TRBV7-9; CDR3 DNA: TGTGCCAGCAGCTTAGTAGACGAGCAGTACTTC; CDR3 protein: CASSLVDEQYF
D gene: TRBD1; clone size: once; J gene: TRBJ1-6; V gene: TRBV18; CDR3 DNA: TGTGCCAGCTCATCGGCACAGGGGGGGGATTCACCCCTCCACTTT; CDR3 protein: CASSSAQGGDSPLHF
D gene: TRBD1; clone size: .; J gene: TRBJ1-4; V gene: TRBV6-6; CDR3 DNA: TGTGCCAGCAGAGACCCGACAGGGAGCAGTGAAAAACTGTTTTTT; CDR3 protein: CASRDPTGSSEKLFF
D gene: TRBD1; clone size: .; J gene: TRBJ1-2; V gene: TRBV18; CDR3 DNA: TGTGCCAGCTCACCAGGACAGGACTATGGCTACACCTTC; CDR3 protein: CASSPGQDYGYTF
D gene: TRBD1; clone size: once; J gene: TRBJ1-2; V gene: TRBV28; CDR3 DNA: TGTGCCAGCAGTTTAAATGACAGGGGAGGTGGCTACACCTTC; CDR3 protein: CASSLNDRGGGYTF
D gene: TRBD1; clone size: few; J gene: TRBJ2-7; V gene: TRBV4-1; CDR3 DNA: TGCGCCAGCAGCCGAGCCTGGACAGGACCCTACGAGCAGTACTTC; CDR3 protein: CASSRAWTGPYEQYF
D gene: TRBD2; clone size: .; J gene: TRBJ2-1; V gene: TRBV28; CDR3 DNA: TGTGCCAGCAGGCCTAGCGGGGGAATCGGCAATGAGCAGTTCTTC; CDR3 protein: CASRPSGGIGNEQFF
D gene: TRBD2; clone size: .; J gene: TRBJ2-7; V gene: TRBV2; CDR3 DNA: TGTGCCAGCAGTCCCGACGGGACTAGCCGGGTCGAGCAGTACTTC; CDR3 protein: CASSPDGTSRVEQYF
D gene: TRBD1; clone size: .; J gene: TRBJ2-3; V gene: TRBV10-1; CDR3 DNA: TGCGCCAGCAGTGACGCACCGGGACAGCGCACAGATACGCAGTATTTT; CDR3 protein: CASSDAPGQRTDTQYF
D gene: .; clone size: .; J gene: TRBJ2-7; V gene: TRBV7-7; CDR3 DNA: TGTGCTAGCAGCCTCGACCGGGACTCTTACGAGCAGTACTTC; CDR3 protein: CASSLDRDSYEQYF
D gene: TRBD2; clone size: .; J gene: TRBJ2-1; V gene: TRBV10-3; CDR3 DNA: TGTGCCATCAAAGGGTCGTCGGGGCGGGAGGCCTACAATGAGCAGTTCTTC; CDR3 protein: CAIKGSSGREAYNEQFF
D gene: .; clone size: .; J gene: TRBJ2-3; V gene: TRBV13; CDR3 DNA: TGTGCCAGCAGCTTACCCCCTACAGGGGATACGCAGTATTTT; CDR3 protein: CASSLPPTGDTQYF
D gene: .; clone size: .; J gene: TRBJ1-1; V gene: TRBV18; CDR3 DNA: TGTGCCAGCTCAACAAACAGGCAGAACACTGAAGCTTTCTTT; CDR3 protein: CASSTNRQNTEAFF
D gene: .; clone size: few; J gene: TRBJ2-7; V gene: TRBV4-1; CDR3 DNA: TGCGCCAGCAGCCAAGAAGGCGGGCTAGCAAGCTACGAGCAGTACTTC; CDR3 protein: CASSQEGGLASYEQYF
D gene: .; clone size: .; J gene: TRBJ2-7; V gene: TRBV30; CDR3 DNA: TGTGCCTGGCTAAGCTCCTACGAGCAGTACTTC; CDR3 protein: CAWLSSYEQYF
D gene: .; clone size: .; J gene: TRBJ1-2; V gene: TRBV5-4; CDR3 DNA: TGTGCCAGCAGCCCCGATACAGGGCGCGGCTACACCTTC; CDR3 protein: CASSPDTGRGYTF